This T cell receptor beta chain was identified in a study of shared clonotypes between healthy human individuals. Study findings and constraints: Depth of sequencing was expected to influence donor clonotype sharing.

V lost 0 bases, J lost 4 bases, and 6 bases stayed unmatched. CDR3 length: 16 amino acids. Germline V gene lookup returns CDR1 SNHLY and CDR2 FYNNEI. CD45RO negativity and positive selection for CCR7 defined naive CD8 cells, a population that excluded terminally differentiated effector memory CD45RA+ cells. Remarks on this clone: Antigen unknown.

Sequencing used immunoSEQ multiplex PCR; TCRdb keeps in-frame clones, though not all of them. The repertoire includes around 550,000 clones, about 95% of them detected once, and about 0.11% sits in the top ten. Sequences were obtained from naive CD8+ T cells sorted from blood. This receptor was taken from a woman aged 25-40 years in good health. This chain links TRBV2 with TRBJ2-3; 8 bases map to TRBD2. The CDR3 region has the DNA TGTGCCAGCAGTGAAGCATGGCTAGCGGGTTCAGATACGCAGTATTTT. Translating gives CASSEAWLAGSDTQYF.